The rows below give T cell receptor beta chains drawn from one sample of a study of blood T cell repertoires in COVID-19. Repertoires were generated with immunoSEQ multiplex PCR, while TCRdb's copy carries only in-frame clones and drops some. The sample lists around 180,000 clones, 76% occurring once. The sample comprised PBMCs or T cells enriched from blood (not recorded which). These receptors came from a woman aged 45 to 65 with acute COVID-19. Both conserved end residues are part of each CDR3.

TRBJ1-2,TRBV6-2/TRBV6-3,CASSLAGNYGYTF
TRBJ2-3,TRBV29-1,CSVGTWTSGGADTQYF
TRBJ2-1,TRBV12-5,CASGLAPTGSIAYNEQFF
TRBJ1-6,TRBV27,CASSLWGRNYNSPLHF
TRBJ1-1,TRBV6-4,CASSDQGITETFF
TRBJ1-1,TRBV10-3,CAISGDRAHTEAFF
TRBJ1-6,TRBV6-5,CASVWDRGNSPLHF
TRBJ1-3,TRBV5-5,CASSPPGQGRGNTIYF
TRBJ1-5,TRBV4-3,CASSQAFGTGTNQPQHF
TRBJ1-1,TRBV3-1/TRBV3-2,CASSQAPSGWGGTEAFF
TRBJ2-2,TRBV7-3,CASRITGTTNTGELFF
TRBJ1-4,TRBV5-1,CASSPQAETNEKLFF
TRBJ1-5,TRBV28,CASSLRQGSQPQHF
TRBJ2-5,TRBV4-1,CASSHGGAETQYF
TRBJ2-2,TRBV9,CASSVATGGAAGELFF
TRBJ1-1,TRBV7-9,CASSLAMGGNTEAFF
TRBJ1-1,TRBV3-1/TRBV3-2,CASSLLQGEGAFF
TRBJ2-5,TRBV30,CAWRGTSTQETQYF
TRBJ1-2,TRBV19,CASLSGYGYTF
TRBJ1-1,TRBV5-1,CASSLVKAGNTEAFF
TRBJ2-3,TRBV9,CASSVDSSLHTQYF
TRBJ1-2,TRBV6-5,CASSSTGTGAGYTF
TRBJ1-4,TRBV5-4,CASSPDRGEKLFF